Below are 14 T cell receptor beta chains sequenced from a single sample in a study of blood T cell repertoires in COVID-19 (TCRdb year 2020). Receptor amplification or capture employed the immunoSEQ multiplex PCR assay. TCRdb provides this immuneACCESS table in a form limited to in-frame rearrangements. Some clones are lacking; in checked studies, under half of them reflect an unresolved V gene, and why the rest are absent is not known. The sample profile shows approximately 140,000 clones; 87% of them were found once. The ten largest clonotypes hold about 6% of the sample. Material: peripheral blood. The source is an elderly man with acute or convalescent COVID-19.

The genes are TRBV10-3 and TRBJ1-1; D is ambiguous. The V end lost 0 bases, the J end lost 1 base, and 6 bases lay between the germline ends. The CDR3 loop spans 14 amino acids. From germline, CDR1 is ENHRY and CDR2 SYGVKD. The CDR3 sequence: CAISESTGNTEAFF. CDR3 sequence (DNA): TGTGCCATCAGTGAGTCGACGGGGAACACTGAAGCTTTCTTT.

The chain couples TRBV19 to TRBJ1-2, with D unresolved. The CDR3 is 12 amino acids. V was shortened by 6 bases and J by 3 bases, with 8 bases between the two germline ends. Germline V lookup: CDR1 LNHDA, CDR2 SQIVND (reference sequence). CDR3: CASSLSYYGYTF. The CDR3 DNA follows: TGTGCCAGTAGCTTAAGCTACTATGGCTACACCTTC.

The CDR3 sequence is CASSLAGGLAGNTIYF. In DNA, the CDR3 is TGCGCCAGCAGCTTGGCGGGCGGGCTCGCTGGAAACACCATATATTTT. The chain couples TRBV5-1 to TRBJ1-3; the D is unclear. Trimming removed 0 bases from V and 2 bases from J, with 12 bases in between. This CDR3 is built from 16 residues. Germline CDR1 and CDR2: SGHRS and YFSETQ.

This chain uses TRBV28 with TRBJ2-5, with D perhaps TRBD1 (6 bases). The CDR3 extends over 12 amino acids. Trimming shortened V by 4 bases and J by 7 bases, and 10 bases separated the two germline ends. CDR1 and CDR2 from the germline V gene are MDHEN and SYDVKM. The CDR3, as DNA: TGTGCCAGCAGTTACCCCAGGGGGACCCAGTACTTC. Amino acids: CASSYPRGTQYF.

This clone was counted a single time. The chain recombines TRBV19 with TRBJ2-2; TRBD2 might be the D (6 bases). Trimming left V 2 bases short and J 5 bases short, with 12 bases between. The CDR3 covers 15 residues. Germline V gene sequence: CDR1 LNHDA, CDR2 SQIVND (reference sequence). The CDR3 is CASSILGLGTGELFF. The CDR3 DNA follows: TGTGCCAGTAGTATACTGGGACTTGGGACCGGGGAGCTGTTTTTT.

The CDR3 DNA follows: TGTGCCAGCAGACCGGGGAGAGAGACCCAGTACTTC. This translates into CASRPGRETQYF. V is TRBV6-5 and J is TRBJ2-5; possible D gene TRBD2, 5 bases. V was pared by 6 bases and J by 4 bases, with 9 bases between. There are 12 residues in the CDR3. The germline CDR1 and CDR2 sequences are MNHEY and SVGAGI.

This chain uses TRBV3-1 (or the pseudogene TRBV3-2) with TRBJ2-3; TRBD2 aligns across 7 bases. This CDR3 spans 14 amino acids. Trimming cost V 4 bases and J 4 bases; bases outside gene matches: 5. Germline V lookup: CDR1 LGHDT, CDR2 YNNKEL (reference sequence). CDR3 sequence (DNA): TGTGCCAGCAGCCTAACTAGCGAGGCAGATACGCAGTATTTT. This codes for CASSLTSEADTQYF.

CDR3 nucleotide sequence: TGTGCCAGCAGCGCCCGACAGGGCGGGTACGAGCAGTACTTC. It encodes CASSARQGGYEQYF. V and J are TRBV2 and TRBJ2-7; 7 bases agree with TRBD1. The CDR3 extends over 14 amino acids. The V segment lost 6 bases and the J segment 4 bases; nucleotides outside the gene matches: 9. The germline V gene has CDR1 SNHLY and CDR2 FYNNEI.

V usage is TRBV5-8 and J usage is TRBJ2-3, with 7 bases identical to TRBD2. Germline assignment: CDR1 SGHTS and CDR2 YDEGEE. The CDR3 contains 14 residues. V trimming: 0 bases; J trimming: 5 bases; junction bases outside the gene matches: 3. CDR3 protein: CASSLERGVDTQYF. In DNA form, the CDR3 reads TGTGCCAGCAGCTTGGAGCGGGGAGTAGATACGCAGTATTTT. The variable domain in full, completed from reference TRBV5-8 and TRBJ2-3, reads EAGVTQSPTHLIKTRGQQATLRCSPISGHTSVYWYQQALGLGLQFLLWYDEGEERNRGNFPPRFSGRQFPNYSSELNVNALELEDSALYLCASSLERGVDTQYFGPGTRLTVL.

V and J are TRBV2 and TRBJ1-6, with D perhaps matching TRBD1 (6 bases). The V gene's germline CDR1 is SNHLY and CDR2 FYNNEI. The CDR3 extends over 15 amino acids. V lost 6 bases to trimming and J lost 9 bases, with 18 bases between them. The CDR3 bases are TGTGCCAGCAGCGAATCGGGGACACCCTCTTCACCCCTCCACTTT. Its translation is CASSESGTPSSPLHF.

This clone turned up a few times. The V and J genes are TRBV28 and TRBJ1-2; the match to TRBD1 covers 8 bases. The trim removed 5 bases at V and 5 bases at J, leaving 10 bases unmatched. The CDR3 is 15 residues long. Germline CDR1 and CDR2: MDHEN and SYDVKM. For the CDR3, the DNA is TGTGCCAGCAGTATCGGACAGGGATGGTATTATGGCTACACCTTC. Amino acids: CASSIGQGWYYGYTF.

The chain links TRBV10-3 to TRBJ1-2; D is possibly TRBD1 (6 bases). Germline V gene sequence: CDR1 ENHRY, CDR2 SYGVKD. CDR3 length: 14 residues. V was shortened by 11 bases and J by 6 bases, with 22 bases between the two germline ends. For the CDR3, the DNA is TGTGCCGCAGAGTCGGGGGGGGCCCCTAATGGCTACACCTTC. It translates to CAAESGGAPNGYTF.

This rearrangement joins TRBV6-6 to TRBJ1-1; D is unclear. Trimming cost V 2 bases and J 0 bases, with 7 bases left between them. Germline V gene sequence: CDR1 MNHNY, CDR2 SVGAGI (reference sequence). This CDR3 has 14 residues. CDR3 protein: CASSYPGLNTEAFF. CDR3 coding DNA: TGTGCCAGCAGTTACCCGGGGTTGAACACTGAAGCTTTCTTT.

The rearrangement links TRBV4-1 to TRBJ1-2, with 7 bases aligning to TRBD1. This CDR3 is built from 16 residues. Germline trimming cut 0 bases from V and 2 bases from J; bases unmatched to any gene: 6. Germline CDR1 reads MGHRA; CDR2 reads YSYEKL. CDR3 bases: TGCGCCAGCAGCCAAGAATCGGGCAGGGGGAACTATGGCTACACCTTC. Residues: CASSQESGRGNYGYTF.